Listed below are T cell receptor beta chains from one sample, sequenced in a study of blood T cell repertoires in COVID-19. Sequencing used immunoSEQ multiplex PCR; TCRdb keeps in-frame clones, though not all of them. The sample holds roughly 150,000 clones, roughly 78% seen once. The specimen was peripheral blood. The receptors were sampled from a woman aged 55-69 years with COVID-19, enrolled during active disease. The CDR3 runs from the conserved cysteine through the conserved F or W. D genes are given only for firm matches. Size tells how often a clone was seen (once, few, many) or the class of an expanded clone, and some rows leave it out.

.	TRBD1	TRBV6-5	TRBJ1-1	TGTGCCAGCACCACAAGGGACAGCTGGAACACTGAAGCTTTCTTT	CASTTRDSWNTEAFF
.	.	TRBV4-3	TRBJ1-1	TGCGCCAGCAGCCAAGTCCGGAACACTGAAGCTTTCTTT	CASSQVRNTEAFF
many	TRBD2	TRBV4-3	TRBJ2-5	TGCGCCAGCAGCCAAGAGTTGACTAGCGGGCTCAGCAGCGAGACCCAGTACTTC	CASSQELTSGLSSETQYF
.	.	TRBV2	TRBJ2-3	TGTGCCAGCAGTGAAGAACCCTCAGGGCGGAAGGCGCAGTATTTT	CASSEEPSGRKAQYF
.	.	TRBV20-1	TRBJ2-4	TGCAGTGCTGCCCCCGGACAGCTTCAGTACTTC	CSAAPGQLQYF
.	.	TRBV11-2	TRBJ2-2	TGTGCCAGCAGCTTAGTTGGGACTCCGAACACCGGGGAGCTGTTTTTT	CASSLVGTPNTGELFF
.	.	TRBV7-2	TRBJ2-5	TGTGCCAGCAGCTTAGGAACTAGTTCGGTCCAAGAGACCCAGTACTTC	CASSLGTSSVQETQYF
.	.	TRBV6-6	TRBJ2-1	TGTGCCAGCAGTTTAGAGGTCTACAATGAGCAGTTCTTC	CASSLEVYNEQFF
.	TRBD2	TRBV10-2	TRBJ2-5	TGCGCCAGCAGCAAAACATCGGGGGGACCAGAGACCCAGTACTTC	CASSKTSGGPETQYF
.	TRBD1	TRBV18	TRBJ2-1	TGTGCCAGCTCACCGGGACAGGAATACAATGAGCAGTTCTTC	CASSPGQEYNEQFF
.	.	TRBV18	TRBJ2-5	TGTGCCAGCTCATCATCTCCCCGACGGGTACAAGAGACCCAGTACTTC	CASSSSPRRVQETQYF
.	.	TRBV6-6	TRBJ1-4	TGTGCCAGCAGAGCCTATGCAACTAATGAAAAACTGTTTTTT	CASRAYATNEKLFF
.	TRBD1	TRBV24-1	TRBJ1-2	TGTGCCACCTCGCCCCGGGACAGGGATAACTATGGCTACACCTTC	CATSPRDRDNYGYTF
.	.	TRBV6-5	TRBJ1-1	TGTGCCAGCAGTTCAACTCAGGGGATGAACACTGAAGCTTTCTTT	CASSSTQGMNTEAFF
.	TRBD2	TRBV4-2	TRBJ2-2	TGTGCCAGCAGCCAAGCCGGGACTAGCGGCCGGTGGTCCGGGGAGCTGTTTTTT	CASSQAGTSGRWSGELFF
.	.	TRBV29-1	TRBJ2-5	TGCAGCGCACAGGGTCAGAGACCGGAGACCCAGTACTTC	CSAQGQRPETQYF
.	.	TRBV18	TRBJ2-3	TGTGCCAGCTCACCACCGGCGACAGGTAGAGATACGCAGTATTTT	CASSPPATGRDTQYF